Described below is a single T cell receptor (beta chain) sequence and its context. This clonotype was picked up many times. Its binding antigen is unknown. No base-level quality is on record; no much larger clone is a single base apart. From the germline V gene, CDR1 is SGHTA and CDR2 is FQGNSA. Relative to germline, V is 5 bases shorter and J is 2 bases shorter, with 14 bases between their ends. The CDR3, cysteine through phenylalanine, is 15 amino acids long. Left in the record is the CDR3 DNA by itself, 45 bases read in frame from the first base. For sequencing, an Illumina HiSeq 1500 was employed. In TCRdb, the public reads were trimmed at Q25 with fastp and aligned with MiXCR, with productive beta chains retained. Each CDR3 protein appears once, grouped with its most common genes and DNA. In this sample the table shows roughly 120,000 distinct CDR3 sequences, roughly a tenth of which occur a single time. The ten largest clones capture roughly 29% of the sample.

This sample was included in a study of T cell repertoires in cytomegalovirus infection (dated by TCRdb to between 2017 and 2020). At the level of the whole study: Because public TCR beta signatures pointed to carriage of CMV infection together with the matching HLA type, the HLA type of each donor mattered for the analysis. Study-level results and caveats: Carriers of CMV infection plus the relevant HLA type were discriminated by the cumulative frequency of public TCR beta family members in the study cohort and in an independent approximately 350-donor cohort. The ex vivo response was dominated by HLA-C-restricted CMV-specific TCR beta clonotypes, and the single most frequent clonotype in two of eight donors was supplied by these HLA-C-restricted clonotypes.

Input material: PBMCs, sequenced either directly or after in vitro stimulation (not recorded which). The chain is encoded by TRBV7-2 joined to TRBJ2-3; confidence is insufficient to name the D gene. This clonotype was obtained from a human donor in good health (CMV status not recorded). Some clones in this sample may be carry-over from other donors' samples. The DNA sequence is TGTGCCAGCAGCATCTCTAGGGCCCCCACAGATACGCAGTATTTT. It translates to CASSISRAPTDTQYF.